This is a list of T cell receptor beta chains from one sample in a study of blood T cell repertoires in COVID-19. This table comes from immunoSEQ multiplex PCR, and its TCRdb copy is limited to in-frame clones, with some not included. Of under 300,000 clones in the sample, around 86% are singletons; the top ten hold 5.5% to 7.5%. Sequenced input: peripheral blood. These receptors came from a woman in her seventies with active or convalescent COVID-19. Both conserved end residues are part of each CDR3. The D gene is left open where the match is weak. Not all rows give a size; the values are once, few, many and, for expanded clones, a class.

V: TRBV7-2; D: -; size: -; J: TRBJ2-7; CDR3: CASSPGGALEQYF; DNA: TGTGCCAGCAGCCCTGGGGGGGCCCTCGAGCAGTACTTC
V: TRBV11-2; D: TRBD1; size: -; J: TRBJ2-5; CDR3: CASSLGTGARETQYF; DNA: TGTGCCAGCAGCTTGGGGACAGGGGCGAGGGAGACCCAGTACTTC
V: TRBV7-2; D: -; size: once; J: TRBJ1-1; CDR3: CASSLGQMNTEAFF; DNA: TGTGCCAGCAGCTTAGGGCAGATGAACACTGAAGCTTTCTTT
V: TRBV11-3; D: -; size: -; J: TRBJ2-2; CDR3: CASSLALGGELFF; DNA: TGTGCCAGCAGCTTAGCCCTCGGCGGGGAGCTGTTTTTT
V: TRBV10-3; D: TRBD1; size: -; J: TRBJ2-1; CDR3: CAIRETTGWNEQFF; DNA: TGTGCCATCAGGGAAACGACAGGGTGGAATGAGCAGTTCTTC
V: TRBV5-4; D: TRBD1; size: -; J: TRBJ1-2; CDR3: CASTPWTGDYGYTF; DNA: TGTGCCAGCACCCCATGGACAGGTGACTATGGCTACACCTTC
V: TRBV3-1/TRBV3-2; D: TRBD2; size: -; J: TRBJ2-5; CDR3: CASSPSGGQETQYF; DNA: TGTGCCAGCAGCCCCAGCGGGGGGCAAGAGACCCAGTACTTC
V: TRBV10-3; D: TRBD2; size: -; J: TRBJ2-3; CDR3: CAIMASGGTDTQYF; DNA: TGTGCCATCATGGCTAGCGGGGGCACAGATACGCAGTATTTT
V: TRBV3-1/TRBV3-2; D: TRBD1; size: -; J: TRBJ1-2; CDR3: CASSQPLDRAFYGYTF; DNA: TGTGCCAGCAGCCAACCGCTGGACAGGGCATTCTATGGCTACACCTTC
V: TRBV7-2; D: TRBD1; size: once; J: TRBJ2-1; CDR3: CASSLRTGTGINEQFF; DNA: TGTGCCAGCAGCTTGCGAACCGGGACAGGGATTAATGAGCAGTTCTTC
V: TRBV18; D: -; size: -; J: TRBJ1-2; CDR3: CASSPPQGIYGYTF; DNA: TGTGCCAGCTCACCCCCCCAGGGCATCTATGGCTACACCTTC
V: TRBV28; D: -; size: -; J: TRBJ1-3; CDR3: CASRTGQNSGNTIYF; DNA: TGTGCCAGCAGGACTGGACAAAACTCTGGAAACACCATATATTTT
V: TRBV27; D: -; size: -; J: TRBJ2-7; CDR3: CASSPRQVFGYEQYF; DNA: TGTGCCAGCAGTCCGCGACAGGTTTTCGGCTACGAGCAGTACTTC
V: TRBV4-3; D: -; size: -; J: TRBJ1-2; CDR3: CASSQYLLGDYGYTF; DNA: TGCGCCAGCAGCCAATACTTACTAGGAGACTATGGCTACACCTTC
V: TRBV14; D: -; size: -; J: TRBJ2-6; CDR3: CASSTRGFLSGGANVLTF; DNA: TGTGCCAGCTCTACCAGGGGCTTTTTATCGGGCGGGGCCAACGTCCTGACTTTC
V: TRBV5-6; D: -; size: -; J: TRBJ1-2; CDR3: CASSLPGGSYGYTF; DNA: TGTGCCAGCAGCCTGCCTGGGGGCAGCTATGGCTACACCTTC
V: TRBV7-8; D: -; size: -; J: TRBJ2-7; CDR3: CASSLNRVDSHF; DNA: TGTGCCAGCAGCCTAAACAGGGTGGACTCCCACTTC
V: TRBV5-1; D: -; size: -; J: TRBJ2-5; CDR3: CASSLKGVPGDQYF; DNA: TGCGCCAGCAGCTTGAAAGGGGTCCCAGGGGACCAGTACTTC
V: TRBV2; D: TRBD1; size: few; J: TRBJ1-2; CDR3: CASSGTGGDGYTF; DNA: TGTGCCAGCAGTGGAACAGGGGGCGATGGCTACACCTTC
V: TRBV6-5; D: -; size: -; J: TRBJ2-5; CDR3: CASSYLRGETQYF; DNA: TGTGCCAGCAGTTACTTACGGGGGGAGACCCAGTACTTC
V: TRBV4-2; D: -; size: -; J: TRBJ2-7; CDR3: CASSQEGAADEQYF; DNA: TGTGCCAGCAGCCAAGAAGGCGCGGCGGACGAGCAGTACTTC
V: TRBV20-1; D: TRBD1; size: -; J: TRBJ1-2; CDR3: CSASDRGWYGYTF; DNA: TGCAGTGCTAGTGACAGGGGATGGTATGGCTACACCTTC
V: TRBV27; D: -; size: -; J: TRBJ1-6; CDR3: CASSLIYGGDGSPLHF; DNA: TGTGCCAGCAGTTTAATCTACGGCGGGGACGGGTCACCCCTCCACTTT
V: TRBV19; D: -; size: -; J: TRBJ1-6; CDR3: CASRIGSSYNSPLHF; DNA: TGTGCCAGTAGAATAGGGAGCTCCTATAATTCACCCCTCCACTTT
V: TRBV19; D: TRBD1; size: few; J: TRBJ1-2; CDR3: CASSSFDRVFGYTF; DNA: TGTGCCAGTAGTTCGTTCGACAGGGTGTTTGGCTACACCTTC
V: TRBV6-5; D: TRBD1; size: -; J: TRBJ1-2; CDR3: CASSQGVYGYTF; DNA: TGTGCCAGCAGTCAGGGGGTATATGGCTACACCTTC
V: TRBV10-2; D: -; size: -; J: TRBJ1-1; CDR3: CASSESGGYTEAFF; DNA: TGCGCCAGCAGTGAGTCGGGAGGTTACACTGAAGCTTTCTTT
V: TRBV18; D: -; size: -; J: TRBJ2-2; CDR3: CASSPGGSGVTGELFF; DNA: TGTGCCAGCTCACCTGGGGGGAGCGGAGTCACCGGGGAGCTGTTTTTT
V: TRBV18; D: TRBD2; size: -; J: TRBJ2-2; CDR3: CASSPTSGGPNTGELFF; DNA: TGTGCCAGCTCACCGACTAGCGGGGGGCCGAACACCGGGGAGCTGTTTTTT
V: TRBV6-5; D: -; size: -; J: TRBJ1-4; CDR3: CASRRFNEKLFF; DNA: TGTGCCAGCAGACGGTTCAATGAAAAACTGTTTTTT
V: TRBV3-1/TRBV3-2; D: -; size: few; J: TRBJ1-2; CDR3: CASSPRTVFHYGYTF; DNA: TGTGCCAGCAGTCCCCGGACAGTATTCCACTATGGCTACACCTTC
V: TRBV11-2; D: -; size: -; J: TRBJ1-2; CDR3: CASSLRAGGSQGYGYTF; DNA: TGTGCCAGCAGCTTACGGGCCGGCGGGAGCCAAGGATATGGCTACACCTTC
V: TRBV10-3; D: TRBD1; size: -; J: TRBJ1-3; CDR3: CAISPEQGISGNTIYF; DNA: TGTGCCATCAGTCCGGAACAGGGGATCTCTGGAAACACCATATATTTT
V: TRBV7-9; D: -; size: -; J: TRBJ2-7; CDR3: CASSLVVEPFEQYF; DNA: TGTGCCAGCAGCTTAGTTGTGGAGCCTTTCGAGCAGTACTTC
V: TRBV6-6; D: TRBD1; size: -; J: TRBJ1-2; CDR3: CASSHPAGQGINYGYTF; DNA: TGTGCCAGCAGTCACCCTGCGGGACAGGGGATCAACTATGGCTACACCTTC
V: TRBV11-2; D: TRBD1; size: once; J: TRBJ1-1; CDR3: CASSQGVGRYTEAFF; DNA: TGTGCCAGCAGCCAGGGGGTTGGTAGGTACACTGAAGCTTTCTTT
V: TRBV5-4; D: -; size: -; J: TRBJ2-5; CDR3: CASTKGGGQETQYF; DNA: TGTGCCAGCACAAAAGGGGGGGGACAAGAGACCCAGTACTTC